The 29 T cell receptor beta chains given below trace back to one sample, sequenced in a study of T cells in Graves' hyperthyroidism and ophthalmopathy. Amplification targeted TCR beta CDR3 regions from RNA transcripts. Using the HTBI primer set, a first-round RT-PCR was run on the TCR CDR3. TCRdb independently ran MiXCR on the multiplex PCR reads; one entry per CDR3 protein. This sample has around 190,000 distinct CDR3 sequences; over 15% occur once, and the top ten carry 25% to 35%. Sequenced material: blood. The receptors originated from a woman in her forties or fifties with Graves' hyperthyroidism.

This clonotype was counted ten times or more. The chain employs TRBV6-1 and TRBJ2-7, with 7 bases aligning to TRBD1. Trimming took 4 bases from V and 3 from J; bases not matched to a gene: 3. CDR3 length equals 13 residues. From germline, CDR1 is MNHNS and CDR2 SASEGT. The CDR3 coding sequence is TGTGCCAGCAGTGCCGGGACAGACTACGAGCAGTACTTC. Translation gives CASSAGTDYEQYF.

The V gene is TRBV6-2 or TRBV6-3, the J gene TRBJ2-7; 12 bases fit TRBD1. Germline V lookup: CDR1 MNHEY, CDR2 SVGEGT. The length of the CDR3 is 15 residues. With 7 bases clipped from V and 6 bases from J, the junction kept 10 bases outside the gene matches. The CDR3 DNA is TGTGCCAGCACCTTGAGGGGGACAGGGGGCCTCGAGCAGTACTTC. It translates to CASTLRGTGGLEQYF.

This chain uses TRBV5-5 with TRBJ2-3; D is unclear. Germline CDR1 reads SGHKS; CDR2 reads YYEKEE (reference sequence). CDR3 length equals 14 residues. Trimming cost V 0 bases and J 1 base, with 6 bases left between them. CDR3 nucleotide sequence: TGTGCCAGCAGCTTGGGAAGCGGCACAGATACGCAGTATTTT. Its protein product is CASSLGSGTDTQYF.

This clonotype has a count of ten or more. The rearrangement links TRBV7-9 to TRBJ2-7; D remains unclear. The CDR3 consists of 12 residues. Germline CDR1 and CDR2: SEHNR and FQNEAQ (reference sequence). Between the trimmed V and J ends, which lost 6 bases and 6 bases, there was a span of 12 bases. In DNA, the CDR3 is TGTGCCAGCAGTCATGAGTGGGGCGAGCAGTACTTC. This codes for CASSHEWGEQYF.

This clonotype was detected many times. The chain joins TRBV19 to TRBJ2-7, with 10 bases aligning to TRBD1. The germline CDR1 and CDR2 sequences are LNHDA and SQIVND (reference sequence). V was clipped by 6 bases and J by 3 bases; unmatched bases: 5. The CDR3 runs to 14 residues. The DNA of the CDR3 is TGTGCCAGTAGGGCCGGGACAGGGGACTACGAGCAGTACTTC. Translating it yields CASRAGTGDYEQYF.

This clonotype showed up many times. This sequence joins TRBV10-2 and TRBJ2-7; perhaps TRBD1 as D (6 bases). Trimming left V 3 bases short and J 0 bases short, with 12 bases between. Germline V gene data show CDR1 as WSHSY and CDR2 as SAAADI. The length of the CDR3 is 15 residues. CDR3 sequence (DNA): TGCGCCAGCAGTGATATGGGGGCACCCTCCTACGAGCAGTACTTC. It encodes CASSDMGAPSYEQYF.

In this sample, this clonotype turned up a few times. The rearrangement uses TRBV9 and TRBJ2-1, with TRBD2 matching 9 bases. This CDR3 region has 17 residues. The germline V gene has CDR1 SGDLS and CDR2 YYNGEE. V shed 0 bases and J 7 bases; nucleotides not matched to a gene: 11. This chain's CDR3 is CASSVGGGGGAGNEQFF. CDR3 nucleotide sequence: TGTGCCAGCAGCGTAGGGGGCGGCGGGGGGGCGGGGAATGAGCAGTTCTTC. The variable domain in full, with the rest retrieved from reference TRBV9 and TRBJ2-1, is DSGVTQTPKHLITATGQRVTLRCSPRSGDLSVYWYQQSLDQGLQFLIQYYNGEERAKGNILERFSAQQFPDLHSELNLSSLELGDSALYFCASSVGGGGGAGNEQFFGPGTRLTVL.

At least ten counts were recorded for this clonotype. The chain is built from TRBV7-2 and TRBJ2-7; perhaps TRBD1 as D (6 bases). This CDR3 has 15 amino acids. The V end lost 5 bases, the J end lost 1 base, and 15 bases lay between the germline ends. CDR1 SGHTA and CDR2 FQGNSA come from the germline V gene. The CDR3 is CASSIHREWSYEQYF. As DNA, the CDR3 is TGTGCCAGCAGCATCCACAGGGAATGGTCCTACGAGCAGTACTTC.

This clonotype showed up many times. The chain carries TRBV10-3 and TRBJ2-5, with 7 positions matching TRBD1. CDR3 length: 16 residues. Trimming cost V 5 bases and J 1 base; bases outside gene matches: 10. The germline V gene encodes CDR1 ENHRY and CDR2 SYGVKD. The CDR3 sequence is CAISKDRILIQETQYF. In nucleotides, the CDR3 is TGTGCCATCAGTAAGGACAGGATACTAATCCAAGAGACCCAGTACTTC.

This clonotype has ten or more counts. V and J are TRBV7-2 and TRBJ2-3; 9 bases fit TRBD2. The CDR3 consists of 16 residues. The V gene's germline CDR1 is SGHTA and CDR2 FQGNSA. V trimming: 2 bases; J trimming: 0 bases; junction bases outside the gene matches: 3. The CDR3 DNA reads as TGTGCCAGCAGCTTAATGGCGGGGGGGAGCACAGATACGCAGTATTTT. Translation: CASSLMAGGSTDTQYF.

At least ten counts were recorded for this clonotype. This chain uses TRBV28 with TRBJ1-5; unclear D gene. The CDR3 consists of 17 residues. Trimming left V 6 bases short and J 6 bases short, with 24 bases between. Looked up from germline, CDR1 is MDHEN and CDR2 is SYDVKM. CDR3 nucleotide sequence: TGTGCCAGCAGCTATTCCCGACTAGGGTTTGGAGGTCAGCCCCAGCATTTT. Translating gives CASSYSRLGFGGQPQHF. Based on the CDR3 plus reference TRBV28 and TRBJ1-5, the full variable domain is DVKVTQSSRYLVKRTGEKVFLECVQDMDHENMFWYRQDPGLGLRLIYFSYDVKMKEKGDIPEGYSVSREKKERFSLILESASTNQTSMYLCASSYSRLGFGGQPQHFGDGTRLSIL.

The rearrangement uses TRBV18 and TRBJ1-3; D is undetermined. Trimming removed 3 bases from V and 2 bases from J, with 5 bases in between. The V gene's germline CDR1 is KGHSH and CDR2 LQKENI. This CDR3 region has 13 residues. CDR3 DNA: TGTGCCAGCTCACCGACTGCTGGAAACACCATATATTTT. Protein sequence: CASSPTAGNTIYF.

The CDR3 bases are TGTGCCAGCAGTCGAGCGGGAAACACCGGGGAGCTGTTTTTT. This encodes CASSRAGNTGELFF. The chain combines TRBV2 with TRBJ2-2, with TRBD2 identical over 7 bases. Germline lookup yields CDR1 SNHLY and CDR2 FYNNEI. The CDR3 contains 14 residues. J lost 2 bases, V lost 5 bases, and 2 bases had no gene match.

This clonotype appeared many times. The gene calls are TRBV10-3 and TRBJ1-1; D not certain. Germline-derived CDR1 and CDR2 are ENHRY and SYGVKD. V was trimmed by 9 bases and J by 5 bases, leaving 16 bases between them. The CDR3 spans 13 residues. For the CDR3, the DNA is TGTGCCATTGTGACGACCCCTGGGACTGAAGCTTTCTTT. This gives the protein CAIVTTPGTEAFF.

The V call is TRBV7-3, the J call TRBJ2-5; D possibly uses TRBD1 or TRBD2 (6 bases each). In germline, CDR1 is SGHTA, CDR2 FQGTGA. CDR3 length: 17 residues. V gave up 5 bases and J gave up 5 bases, with 24 bases separating them. CDR3 sequence reads: CASSQRGVRNNEETQYF. As DNA, the CDR3 is TGTGCCAGCAGCCAGAGGGGGGTGAGGAACAACGAGGAGACCCAGTACTTC.

This clonotype was seen ten or more times. This chain joins TRBV7-2 and TRBJ2-1; 7 bases match TRBD1. The germline gives CDR1 SGHTA, CDR2 FQGNSA. This CDR3 region has 14 residues. The J segment lost 6 bases and the V segment lost 2 bases, leaving 4 bases of the junction unmatched. In DNA form, the CDR3 reads TGTGCCAGCAGCTTAAGGTGGACAGGCAATGAGCAGTTCTTC. Its protein is CASSLRWTGNEQFF.

The sample holds many counts of this clonotype. The chain links TRBV6-2 or TRBV6-3 to TRBJ1-2; 7 positions match TRBD1. This CDR3 region has 15 residues. The germline V gene encodes CDR1 MNHEY and CDR2 SVGEGT. V was pared by 2 bases and J by 7 bases, with 10 bases of the junction left unmatched. The CDR3 loop is CASSYRSGQIVGYTF. In DNA, the CDR3 is TGTGCCAGCAGTTACAGGTCGGGACAGATCGTTGGCTACACCTTC.

This clonotype was observed many times. The chain joins TRBV18 to TRBJ1-2; D gene uncertain. V gave up 3 bases and J gave up 5 bases, with 7 bases separating them. Germline CDR1 KGHSH, CDR2 LQKENI. The CDR3 sequence is 12 residues long. CDR3 coding DNA: TGTGCCAGCTCACCGGACGGGTATGGCTACACCTTC. This encodes CASSPDGYGYTF.

This clonotype was recorded many times. This sequence joins TRBV11-2 and TRBJ1-1; D uncertain. V gave up 6 bases and J gave up 4 bases, with 15 bases separating them. The CDR3 contains 14 residues. Germline V gene data show CDR1 as SGHAT and CDR2 as FQNNGV. CDR3 DNA sequence: TGTGCCAGCAGGCCCGGGGTCCAGGCCACTGAAGCTTTCTTT. Translating it yields CASRPGVQATEAFF.

This clonotype was seen ten or more times. Sequence at one end of the junction differs from germline and may be a read error. The rearrangement links TRBV20-1 to TRBJ1-2; tentatively, D is TRBD1 (5 bases). Germline V lookup: CDR1 DFQATT, CDR2 SNEGSKA (reference sequence). This CDR3 has 13 residues. The CDR3 loop is CSARDRDLYGYTF. The CDR3 bases are TGCAGTGCTCGAGACAGAGATCTCTATGGCTACACCTTC.

A few counts support this clonotype. This chain links TRBV18 with TRBJ1-6, with unresolved D. The germline V gene encodes CDR1 KGHSH and CDR2 LQKENI. This CDR3 has 14 amino acids. The ends were cut back, 6 bases at V and 8 bases at J, with 14 bases in the middle. CDR3 nucleotides: TGTGCCAGCTCCGGCGGAGGTGGCTATTCACCCCTCCACTTT. Protein product: CASSGGGGYSPLHF.

The table lists this clonotype with many counts. The chain couples TRBV10-3 to TRBJ2-5; 10 bases match TRBD2. The V gene end was trimmed by 3 bases and the J gene end by 5 bases; junction bases not matched to a gene: 12. The germline V gene has CDR1 ENHRY and CDR2 SYGVKD. The CDR3 loop spans 17 amino acids. CDR3 nucleotides: TGTGCCATCAGTGACAATTCCCCGGGACTAGCGATTGAGACCCAGTACTTC. This translates into CAISDNSPGLAIETQYF.

This clonotype was found many times. V gene TRBV20-1 combines with J gene TRBJ1-1; TRBD1 is a possible D gene (5 bases). The ends were cut back, 4 bases at V and 0 bases at J, with 12 bases in the middle. The CDR3 totals 14 residues. From germline, CDR1 is DFQATT and CDR2 SNEGSKA (reference sequence). CDR3 DNA: TGCAGTGCTAAGGGGTCACCAATGAACACTGAAGCTTTCTTT. Its protein product is CSAKGSPMNTEAFF.

This clonotype was recorded at least ten times. CDR3 nucleotide sequence: TGTGCCATCAGCCAGGACAGGGGCGAGCAGTACTTC. It translates to CAISQDRGEQYF. This rearrangement joins TRBV10-3 to TRBJ2-7; the match to TRBD1 covers 9 bases. Germline CDR1 reads ENHRY; CDR2 reads SYGVKD. V shed 6 bases and J 6 bases; nucleotides not matched to a gene: 3. The CDR3 runs to 12 residues.

This clonotype has ten or more counts. The V and J genes are TRBV7-3 and TRBJ2-3; 9 positions match TRBD2. The CDR3 sequence is 18 residues long. V shed 4 bases, J shed 4 bases, and the junction held 15 bases outside the gene matches. CDR1 and CDR2 (germline): SGHTA, FQGTGA. CDR3 region: CASSSKVLAGGGPDTQYF. The CDR3, as DNA: TGTGCCAGCAGCTCGAAGGTTTTGGCGGGGGGGGGACCAGATACGCAGTATTTT.

This clonotype was counted only a few times. The J gene is TRBJ1-6, the V gene TRBV18; 7 positions match TRBD1. The V gene end was trimmed by 2 bases and the J gene end by 7 bases; junction bases not matched to a gene: 8. CDR1 and CDR2 (germline): KGHSH, LQKENI. CDR3 length equals 16 residues. The CDR3 loop is CASSPGFWDRNSPLHF. The CDR3 DNA reads TGTGCCAGCTCACCAGGTTTTTGGGACAGAAATTCACCCCTCCACTTT.

This clonotype was seen ten or more times. The chain carries TRBV27 and TRBJ2-1; no clear D gene. Trimming took 4 bases from V and 4 from J, leaving 17 bases between them. This CDR3 is built from 16 residues. From germline, CDR1 is MNHEY and CDR2 SMNVEV (reference sequence). Here the CDR3 reads CASSSKNQDPYNEQFF. CDR3 coding DNA: TGTGCCAGCAGTTCGAAAAATCAAGACCCATACAATGAGCAGTTCTTC.

This clonotype was detected many times. The chain couples TRBV7-2 to TRBJ2-1; D is possibly TRBD1 (5 bases). Germline loops: CDR1 SGHTA, CDR2 FQGNSA. The V and J ends lost 1 base and 3 bases respectively, with 13 bases between them. This CDR3 has 16 amino acids. As DNA, the CDR3 is TGTGCCAGCAGCTTAGTTAGGGGTGGGGTCTACAATGAGCAGTTCTTC. It yields the protein CASSLVRGGVYNEQFF.

This clonotype was seen at least ten times. J is TRBJ1-5 and V is TRBV9, with a possible D match to TRBD1 (5 bases). The CDR3 contains 15 residues. Looked up from germline, CDR1 is SGDLS and CDR2 is YYNGEE. V was clipped by 0 bases and J by 0 bases, with 7 bases between them. The CDR3 sequence: CASSVGTNSNQPQHF. CDR3 sequence (DNA): TGTGCCAGCAGCGTAGGGACAAATAGCAATCAGCCCCAGCATTTT.